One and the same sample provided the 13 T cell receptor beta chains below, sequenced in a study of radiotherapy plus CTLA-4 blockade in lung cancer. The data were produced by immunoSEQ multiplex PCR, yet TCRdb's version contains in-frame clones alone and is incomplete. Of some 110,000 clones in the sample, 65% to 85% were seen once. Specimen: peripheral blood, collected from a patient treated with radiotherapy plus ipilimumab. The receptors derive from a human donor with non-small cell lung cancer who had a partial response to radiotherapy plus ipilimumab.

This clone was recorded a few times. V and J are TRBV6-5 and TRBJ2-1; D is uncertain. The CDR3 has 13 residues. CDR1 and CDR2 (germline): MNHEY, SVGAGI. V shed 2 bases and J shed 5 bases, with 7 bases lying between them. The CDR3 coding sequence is TGTGCCAGCAGTTACCACCGAGACAATGAGCAGTTCTTC. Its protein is CASSYHRDNEQFF.

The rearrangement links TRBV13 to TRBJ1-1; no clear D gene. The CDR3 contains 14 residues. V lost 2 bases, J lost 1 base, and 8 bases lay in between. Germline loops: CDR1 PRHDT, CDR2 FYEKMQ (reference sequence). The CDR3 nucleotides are TGTGCCAGCAGCTTACGCCCGGGGAACACTGAAGCTTTCTTT. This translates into CASSLRPGNTEAFF.

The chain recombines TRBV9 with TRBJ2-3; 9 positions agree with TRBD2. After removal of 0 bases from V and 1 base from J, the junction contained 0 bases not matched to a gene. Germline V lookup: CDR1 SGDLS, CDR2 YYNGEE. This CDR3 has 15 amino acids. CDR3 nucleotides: TGTGCCAGCAGCGTAGGGACTAGCGGCACAGATACGCAGTATTTT. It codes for CASSVGTSGTDTQYF.

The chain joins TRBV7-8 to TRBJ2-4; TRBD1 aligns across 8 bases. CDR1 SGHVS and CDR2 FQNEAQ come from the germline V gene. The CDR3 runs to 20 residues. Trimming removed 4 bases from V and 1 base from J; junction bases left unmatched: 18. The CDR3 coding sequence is TGTGCCAGCAGCTACTTCCCGGCGACAGGGGATCGTTGGGCCAAAAACATTCAGTACTTC. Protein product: CASSYFPATGDRWAKNIQYF.

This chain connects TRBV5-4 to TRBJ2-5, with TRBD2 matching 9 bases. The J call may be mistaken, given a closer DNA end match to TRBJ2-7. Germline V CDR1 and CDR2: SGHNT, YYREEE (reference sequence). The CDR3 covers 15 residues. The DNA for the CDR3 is TGTGCCAGCAGCCGGGGAGCGGGAGGAGGGTACGAGCAGTACTTC. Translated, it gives CASSRGAGGGYEQYF.

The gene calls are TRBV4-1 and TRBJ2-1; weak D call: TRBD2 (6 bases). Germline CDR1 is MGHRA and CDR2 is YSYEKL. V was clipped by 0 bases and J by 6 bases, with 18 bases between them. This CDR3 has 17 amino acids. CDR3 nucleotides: TGCGCCAGCAGCCAAGATAGAGGAGGGCCACCTGGCAATGAGCAGTTCTTC. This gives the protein CASSQDRGGPPGNEQFF.

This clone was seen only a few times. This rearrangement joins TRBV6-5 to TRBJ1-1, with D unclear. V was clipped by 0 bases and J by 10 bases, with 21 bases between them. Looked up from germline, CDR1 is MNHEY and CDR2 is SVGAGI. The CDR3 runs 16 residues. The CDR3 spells CASSYSSTYLLAGAFF. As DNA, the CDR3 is TGTGCCAGCAGTTACTCATCCACTTACTTACTGGCAGGAGCTTTCTTT.

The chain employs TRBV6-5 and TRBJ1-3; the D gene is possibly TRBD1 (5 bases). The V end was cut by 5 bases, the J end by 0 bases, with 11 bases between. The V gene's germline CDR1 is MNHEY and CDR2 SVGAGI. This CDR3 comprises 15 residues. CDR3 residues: CASSQGAPSGNTIYF. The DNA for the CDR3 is TGTGCCAGCAGTCAGGGCGCTCCCTCTGGAAACACCATATATTTT.

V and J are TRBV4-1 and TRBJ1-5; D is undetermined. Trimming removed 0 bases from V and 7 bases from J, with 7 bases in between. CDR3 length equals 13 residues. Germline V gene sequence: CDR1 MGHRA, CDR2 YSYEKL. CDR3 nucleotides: TGCGCCAGCAGCCAAGAATCGGGGCAGCCCCAGCATTTT. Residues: CASSQESGQPQHF.

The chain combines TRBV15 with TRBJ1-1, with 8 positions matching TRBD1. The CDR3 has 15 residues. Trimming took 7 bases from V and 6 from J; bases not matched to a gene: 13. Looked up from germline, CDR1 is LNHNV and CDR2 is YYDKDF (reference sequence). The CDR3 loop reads CATKTQGAIKAEAFF. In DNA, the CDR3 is TGTGCCACCAAGACTCAGGGGGCGATCAAGGCTGAAGCTTTCTTT.

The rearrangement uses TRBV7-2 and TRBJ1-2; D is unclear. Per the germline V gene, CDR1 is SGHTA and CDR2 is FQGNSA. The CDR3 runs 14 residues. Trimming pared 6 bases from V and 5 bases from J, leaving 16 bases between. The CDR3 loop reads CASSRPGRTYGYTF. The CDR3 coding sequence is TGTGCCAGCAGTCGACCTGGACGGACTTATGGCTACACCTTC. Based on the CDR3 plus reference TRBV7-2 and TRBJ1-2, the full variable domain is GAGVSQSPSNKVTEKGKDVELRCDPISGHTALYWYRQSLGQGLEFLIYFQGNSAPDKSGLPSDRFSAERTGGSVSTLTIQRTQQEDSAVYLCASSRPGRTYGYTFGSGTRLTVV.

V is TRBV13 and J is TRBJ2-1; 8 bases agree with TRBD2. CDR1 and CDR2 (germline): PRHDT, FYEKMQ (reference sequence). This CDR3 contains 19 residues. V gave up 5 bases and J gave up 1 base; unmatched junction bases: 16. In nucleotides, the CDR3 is TGTGCCAGCAGCCCCCCGGGGGGGAGCGGGAGTACGTCCTACAATGAGCAGTTCTTC. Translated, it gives CASSPPGGSGSTSYNEQFF.

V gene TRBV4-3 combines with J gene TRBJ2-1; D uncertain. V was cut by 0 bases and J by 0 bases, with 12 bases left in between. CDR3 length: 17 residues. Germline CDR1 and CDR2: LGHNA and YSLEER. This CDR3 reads CASSQDIPESSYNEQFF. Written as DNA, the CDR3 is TGCGCCAGCAGCCAAGATATCCCGGAGAGCTCCTACAATGAGCAGTTCTTC.